Detailed here is one TCR beta chain. As yet, its antigen is unknown. The data stem from a study of T cells in localized non-small cell lung cancer. Overall study results and limits: A raised T cell density in blood coincided with lengthier overall survival.

Trimming removed 0 bases at V and 4 bases at J, with 15 bases between. The CDR3 runs to 17 residues. Germline V gene sequence: CDR1 SGHDN, CDR2 FVKESK. TCRdb keeps only in-frame clones here, not all; method: immunoSEQ multiplex PCR. This repertoire shows about 40,000 clones, more than 75% found once; its top ten account for approximately 3.5%. This chain connects TRBV14 to TRBJ1-4; D is possibly TRBD1 (5 bases). The source of this sequence is a man aged 18 to 50 with stage I lung adenocarcinoma. The sequencing here drew on peripheral blood, taken before any cancer treatment. The DNA for the CDR3 is TGTGCCAGCAGCCAAGAGATGAGGGGCAGGGTTAATGAAAAACTGTTTTTT. As protein: CASSQEMRGRVNEKLFF.